The rows below give T cell receptor beta chains drawn from one sample of a study of cytomegalovirus exposure and HLA in healthy donors. Assay: immunoSEQ multiplex PCR; the TCRdb copy retains only in-frame clones and omits some. The data contain around 170,000 clones, more than 75% of them singletons. The sequencing input was PBMCs. The receptors here all came from a woman aged 45-65 years in good health and CMV-seropositive. Both conserved end residues are part of each CDR3. Fields, in order: J gene, D gene, clone size, V gene, CDR3 DNA, CDR3 protein. A D gene is named only where the DNA matches it firmly. Not all rows give a size; the values are once, few, many and, for expanded clones, a class.

TRBJ2-7,TRBD1,NA,TRBV19,TGTGCCAGTAGTATAGCCCTCTACGGGACAGGGGGCTACGAGCAGTACTTC,CASSIALYGTGGYEQYF
TRBJ1-2,NA,NA,TRBV10-3,TGTGCCATCAGTGAGGCAGGGGACTATGGCTACACCTTC,CAISEAGDYGYTF
TRBJ2-2,NA,NA,TRBV6-6,TGTGCCAGCAGTTACGCTCCGGGAAACATCGGGGAGCTGTTTTTT,CASSYAPGNIGELFF
TRBJ1-5,NA,NA,TRBV7-8,TGTGCCAGCAGCTTAGAACCAACAGATCAGCCCCAGCATTTT,CASSLEPTDQPQHF
TRBJ2-1,TRBD2,once,TRBV7-8,TGTGCCAGCAGACCCGGGACTAGCGGGGGGGCGGCGTCCTACAATGAGCAGTTCTTC,CASRPGTSGGAASYNEQFF
TRBJ1-1,TRBD1,NA,TRBV7-2,TGTGCCAGCAGCTCGTCCGGGACAGGGGGTCTTGGCGCTTTCTTT,CASSSSGTGGLGAFF
TRBJ2-1,TRBD2,NA,TRBV9,TGTGCCAGCAGCGTGTTAGCGGGGGCCCTACGGAACAATGAGCAGTTCTTC,CASSVLAGALRNNEQFF
TRBJ1-6,NA,NA,TRBV4-2,TGTGCCAGCAGCCAAGAGATCAACAGGCTGCGGGGCTCCTATAATTCACCCCTCCACTTT,CASSQEINRLRGSYNSPLHF
TRBJ2-3,NA,NA,TRBV27,TGTGCCAGCAGTTTACAGGGTGACTTTACAGATACGCAGTATTTT,CASSLQGDFTDTQYF
TRBJ2-7,TRBD1,NA,TRBV5-1,TGCGCCAGCAGCTTGGGAGACAGGGGCGCTCTCTCCTACGAGCAGTACTTC,CASSLGDRGALSYEQYF
TRBJ1-1,NA,NA,TRBV5-1,TGCGCCAGCAGCTCGGACAGCACAGGGGAAGCTTTCTTT,CASSSDSTGEAFF
TRBJ2-5,NA,NA,TRBV2,TGTGCCAGCGCGATCGACAGGCAACAAGAGACTCAGTACTTC,CASAIDRQQETQYF
TRBJ1-5,NA,NA,TRBV7-8,TGTGCCAGCAGCTTGGGACTTACAGGACAGCCCCAGCATTTT,CASSLGLTGQPQHF
TRBJ2-3,NA,NA,TRBV18,TGTGCCAGCTCACCATTTGACGGAGGGGGCACAGATACGCAGTATTTT,CASSPFDGGGTDTQYF
TRBJ2-7,TRBD2,NA,TRBV27,TGTGCCAGCAGTTTAGGGACTAGTGGGTACGAGCAGTACTTC,CASSLGTSGYEQYF
TRBJ1-6,NA,few,TRBV13,TGTGCCAGCAGCTTAGTAGGGGGGGATTCACCCCTCCACTTT,CASSLVGGDSPLHF
TRBJ1-2,TRBD1,once,TRBV2,TGTGCCAGCAGTGAAGCCAGGGGGCGCGGAGGCTACACCTTC,CASSEARGRGGYTF
TRBJ1-4,TRBD1,NA,TRBV6-6,TGTGCCAGCAGAACCGGGGACAGTGCAACTAATGAAAAACTGTTTTTT,CASRTGDSATNEKLFF
TRBJ2-5,TRBD2,once,TRBV5-6,TGTGCCAGCAGCCAAGCGGGGGGCTCCTCCGAGACCCAGTACTTC,CASSQAGGSSETQYF
TRBJ1-6,NA,NA,TRBV28,TGTGCCAGCAGAGGAGGACTCTATTCACCCCTCCACTTT,CASRGGLYSPLHF
TRBJ2-2,TRBD2,NA,TRBV6-1,TGTGCCAGCAGTGCCCTCGGTGGGGGCGGGGGGACGAACACCGGGGAGCTGTTTTTT,CASSALGGGGGTNTGELFF
TRBJ2-3,TRBD2,NA,TRBV29-1,TGCAGCGTAGCAGCGGGGGCGACTAGCACAGATACGCAGTATTTT,CSVAAGATSTDTQYF
TRBJ2-3,TRBD1,NA,TRBV7-2,TGTGCCAGCAGACCGGACAGGGCCCCAGATACGCAGTATTTT,CASRPDRAPDTQYF
TRBJ2-5,NA,NA,TRBV5-1,TGCGCCAGCTCACCGACTAGTGCTCGTGAGACCCAGTACTTC,CASSPTSARETQYF
TRBJ1-6,NA,NA,TRBV15,TGTGCCACCTCTACGGGGGTAAATCGGAATTCACCCCTCCACTTT,CATSTGVNRNSPLHF
TRBJ1-1,TRBD1,NA,TRBV7-9,TGTGCCAGCAGCTTAGGGGTCAAGGCAGGGGGCGGTAGGTGGACTGAAGCTTTCTTT,CASSLGVKAGGGRWTEAFF
TRBJ1-2,TRBD1,NA,TRBV30,TGTGCCTGGAGTAGAGGGACAGGGCCAAGCCCTAACTATGGCTACACCTTC,CAWSRGTGPSPNYGYTF
TRBJ2-5,NA,NA,TRBV10-2,TGCGCCAGCAGACTGACTAGGTTACCTCAAGAGACCCAGTACTTC,CASRLTRLPQETQYF
TRBJ1-6,NA,NA,TRBV11-2,TGTGCCAGCAGCTTAGACCGAGCGGGTTCCAATTCACCCCTCCACTTT,CASSLDRAGSNSPLHF
TRBJ2-7,TRBD1,few,TRBV10-2,TGCGCCAGCACAGGGGGCTACGAGCAGTACTTC,CASTGGYEQYF
TRBJ2-5,TRBD2,NA,TRBV28,TGTGCCAGCAGTTTCCGGCGGGGGGCACAAGAGACCCAGTACTTC,CASSFRRGAQETQYF
TRBJ1-4,NA,NA,TRBV6-5,TGTGCCAGCAGTGCCAGGCACAATGAAAAACTGTTTTTT,CASSARHNEKLFF
TRBJ2-5,TRBD2,NA,TRBV4-1,TGCGCCAGCAGCCAAGAGCGGGGGGTCTGGGGTAAGACCCAGTACTTC,CASSQERGVWGKTQYF
TRBJ1-1,TRBD1,few,TRBV29-1,TGCAGCGCCGCAGACAGGGGGCTGAACACTGAAGCTTTCTTT,CSAADRGLNTEAFF
TRBJ2-5,NA,NA,TRBV5-4,TGTGCCAGCAGCTTGAGAGGGACACAAGAGACCCAGTACTTC,CASSLRGTQETQYF
TRBJ2-2,TRBD1,NA,TRBV5-1,TGCGCCAGCAGCTCGGGACAGATGCCCGGGGAGCTGTTTTTT,CASSSGQMPGELFF
TRBJ2-3,TRBD2,NA,TRBV19,TGTGCCAGTAGTACCGGACTAGCGGGGACTGCGACTACGCAGTATTTT,CASSTGLAGTATTQYF
TRBJ2-2,TRBD2,NA,TRBV19,TGTGCCCTGAGCCGGGGGGTAGGCACCGGGGAGCTGTTTTTT,CALSRGVGTGELFF
TRBJ2-3,TRBD1,NA,TRBV25-1,TGTGCCAGCAGTGAACGGGACAGGGCTCGAGATACGCAGTATTTT,CASSERDRARDTQYF
TRBJ2-5,TRBD1,NA,TRBV14,TGTGCCAGCAGCAACCCGGGACAGGGTCCAAAGACCCAGTACTTC,CASSNPGQGPKTQYF
TRBJ2-1,TRBD2,NA,TRBV2,TGTGCCAGCAGTTTACTAGCGGGGGGTGAGCAGTTCTTC,CASSLLAGGEQFF
TRBJ2-7,TRBD1,NA,TRBV10-2,TGCGCCAGTAACTCCGGGACAGGGGGCGTCTACGAGCAGTACTTC,CASNSGTGGVYEQYF
TRBJ1-3,TRBD1,NA,TRBV5-1,TGCGCCAGCAGCTTGTTCACAGGGGCTGGAAACACCATATATTTT,CASSLFTGAGNTIYF
TRBJ2-7,NA,few,TRBV7-9,TGTGCCAGCAGCACCACAGGGTACGAGCAGTACTTC,CASSTTGYEQYF
TRBJ1-6,NA,NA,TRBV28,TGTGCCAGCAGTTTAAATCAGGCAAATTCACCCCTCCACTTT,CASSLNQANSPLHF
TRBJ2-2,NA,NA,TRBV19,TGTGCCAGTAGCCCGCGAGGGCGCACCGGGGAGCTGTTTTTT,CASSPRGRTGELFF
TRBJ1-2,TRBD1,once,TRBV6-5,TGTGCCAGCAAGACAGGGTCTAACTATGGCTACACCTTC,CASKTGSNYGYTF
TRBJ2-1,NA,NA,TRBV12-5,TGTGCTAGTGGTTTAGGGGACTCCCCAGAAGGGCAGTTCTTC,CASGLGDSPEGQFF
TRBJ2-2,TRBD1,NA,TRBV7-8,TGTGCCAGCAGCCCTCAGGGGGTGAACACCGGGGAGCTGTTTTTT,CASSPQGVNTGELFF
TRBJ1-4,NA,NA,TRBV4-1,TGCGCCAGCAGTATCGGGGGAACGATTGAAAAACTGTTTTTT,CASSIGGTIEKLFF
TRBJ2-1,TRBD2,NA,TRBV7-6,TGTGCCAGCAGTTTACTAGCGGGGGGGACCAATGAGCAGTTCTTC,CASSLLAGGTNEQFF
TRBJ1-3,NA,NA,TRBV7-2,TGTGCCAGCAGCTTAGCAGGGATCACGGGGGGAAACACCATATATTTT,CASSLAGITGGNTIYF